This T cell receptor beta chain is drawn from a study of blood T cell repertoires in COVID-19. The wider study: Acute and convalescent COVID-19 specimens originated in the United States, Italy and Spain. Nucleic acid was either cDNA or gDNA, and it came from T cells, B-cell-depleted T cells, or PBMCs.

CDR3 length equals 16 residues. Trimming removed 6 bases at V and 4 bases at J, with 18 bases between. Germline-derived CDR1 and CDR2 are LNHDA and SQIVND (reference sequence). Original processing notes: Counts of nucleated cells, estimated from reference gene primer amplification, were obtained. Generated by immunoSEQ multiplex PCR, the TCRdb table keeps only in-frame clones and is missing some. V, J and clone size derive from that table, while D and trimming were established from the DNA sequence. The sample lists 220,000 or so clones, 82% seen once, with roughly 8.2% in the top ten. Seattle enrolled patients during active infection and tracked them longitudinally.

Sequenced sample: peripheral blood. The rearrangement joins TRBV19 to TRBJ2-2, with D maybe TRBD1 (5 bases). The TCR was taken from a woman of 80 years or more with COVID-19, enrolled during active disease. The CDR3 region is CASRRWGDFGTGELFF. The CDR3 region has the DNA TGTGCCAGTAGGAGATGGGGCGATTTTGGCACCGGGGAGCTGTTTTTT.